This TCR beta chain was recovered during a study of T cell repertoires in cytomegalovirus infection. Study overall: Use of recently identified HLA-C-restricted and well-studied HLA-B-restricted CMV epitopes was part of the study. An indication of both CMV infection and matching HLA type came from public TCR beta signatures. Study conclusions and caveats: The ex vivo response was dominated by HLA-C-restricted CMV-specific TCR beta clonotypes. The cumulative frequency of public TCR beta families identified carriers of CMV plus the relevant HLA.

Of note for this clonotype: The antigen remains undetermined.

TCRdb reprocessed the reads via MiXCR and lists one record per CDR3 protein. The repertoire holds hundreds of thousands of distinct CDR3 sequences, with 25% to 35% as singletons. The CDR3 sequence is 15 residues long. The germline V and J ends were trimmed by 5 bases and 3 bases, with 14 bases remaining between them. Germline V CDR1 and CDR2: LNHDA, SQIVND (reference sequence). This clonotype was obtained from a human donor in good health (CMV status not recorded). Some clones in this sample may be carry-over from other donors' samples. Sequenced material: cultured PBMCs, taken from culture after CMV antigen stimulation. This chain uses TRBV19 with TRBJ1-5; weak D call: TRBD1 (6 bases). The CDR3 DNA sequence: TGTGCCAGTAGTGCAGACAGGCGACCCAATCAGCCCCAGCATTTT. This gives the protein CASSADRRPNQPQHF.